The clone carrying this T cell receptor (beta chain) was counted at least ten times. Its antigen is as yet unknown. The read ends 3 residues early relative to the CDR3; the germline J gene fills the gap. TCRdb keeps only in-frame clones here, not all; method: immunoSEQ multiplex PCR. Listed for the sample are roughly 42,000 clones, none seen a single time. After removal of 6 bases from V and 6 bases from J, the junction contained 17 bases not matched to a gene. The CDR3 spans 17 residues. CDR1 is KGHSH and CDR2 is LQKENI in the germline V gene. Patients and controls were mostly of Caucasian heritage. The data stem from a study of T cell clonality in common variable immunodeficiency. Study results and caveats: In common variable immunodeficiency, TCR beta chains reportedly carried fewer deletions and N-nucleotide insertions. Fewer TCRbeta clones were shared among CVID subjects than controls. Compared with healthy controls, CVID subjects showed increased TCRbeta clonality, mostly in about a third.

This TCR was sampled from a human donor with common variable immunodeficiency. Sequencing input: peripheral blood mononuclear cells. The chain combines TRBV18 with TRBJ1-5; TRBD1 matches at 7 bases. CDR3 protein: CASSLGQVGGQAQPQHF. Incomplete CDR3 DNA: TGTGCCAGCTCCCTCGGACAGGTCGGGGGCCAAGCTCAGCCC.